Sequencing of this T cell receptor (beta chain) was carried out in a study of early T cells in non-severe SARS-CoV-2 infection. TCRdb used MiXCR to reprocess the 5' RACE reads, holding one entry per CDR3 protein. The table lists tens of thousands of distinct CDR3 sequences, 4% to 5% of them singletons, with under 6% in the top ten. Trimming stripped 5 bases from V and 0 bases from J, with 11 bases between. Germline CDR1 is MDHEN and CDR2 is SYDVKM. The CDR3 sequence is 14 residues long. The chain couples TRBV28 to TRBJ2-7, with D possibly matching TRBD1 (6 bases). The sequencing input was whole blood. The sequence was collected from an adult who was a healthcare worker with PCR-confirmed SARS-CoV-2 infection or an uninfected control (not recorded which). The CDR3, as DNA: TGTGCCAGCAGTCCCGGGACAAACTCCTACGAGCAGTACTTC. This translates into CASSPGTNSYEQYF.